This T cell receptor (beta chain) came from a study of cytomegalovirus exposure and HLA in healthy donors. Vbeta (60) and Jbeta (13) primers were used in the PCR. Assay: immunoSEQ multiplex PCR; the TCRdb copy retains only in-frame clones and omits some. Among about 89,000 clones, approximately 89% were seen once, and the ten largest hold roughly 9%. These donors counted as nominally healthy when sampled, but unrecorded immune exposures were likely. The V end was cut by 4 bases, the J end by 4 bases, with 16 bases between. This CDR3 comprises 15 residues. Germline V CDR1 and CDR2: MNHEY, SVGAGI. A few counts support this clone. The target antigen is unknown. Study results and caveats: Of the V segments, some could not be distinguished, including TRBV6-2 and TRBV6-3, and were excluded. There were reportedly fewer N-insertions in an Asian-associated ancestry cluster than the roughly 670-donor mean, in a later analysis.

This TCR derives from a young man in good health and CMV-seropositive. V is TRBV6-5 and J is TRBJ1-1, with D possibly matching TRBD1 (6 bases). Sequenced input: PBMCs. CDR3 in amino acids: CASSSKRGMGTEAFF. CDR3 nucleotide sequence: TGTGCCAGCAGTTCGAAGAGGGGGATGGGCACTGAAGCTTTCTTT.